The T cell receptor beta chain under discussion was sequenced for a study of metastatic and nonmetastatic thyroid tumors. The CDR3 has 14 residues. With 4 bases clipped from V and 3 bases from J, the junction kept 0 bases outside the gene matches. Germline-derived CDR1 and CDR2 are GTSNPN and SVGIG (reference sequence). All patients reached thyroid surgery having received no treatment beforehand. TCRdb redid the clone calls on the PCR reads using MiXCR. This table holds roughly 3,000 clones, roughly 26% found once. The specimen sequenced was tumor tissue. The chain is built from TRBV30 and TRBJ2-2; 12 bases are a match to TRBD2. This clonotype was sampled from a female donor with papillary thyroid cancer or a benign thyroid nodule (not recorded which). Some clones in this sample may be carry-over from other donors' samples. CDR3 sequence reads: CAWTSGRDTGELFF. The DNA for the CDR3 is TGTGCCTGGACTAGCGGGAGGGACACCGGGGAGCTGTTTTTT.